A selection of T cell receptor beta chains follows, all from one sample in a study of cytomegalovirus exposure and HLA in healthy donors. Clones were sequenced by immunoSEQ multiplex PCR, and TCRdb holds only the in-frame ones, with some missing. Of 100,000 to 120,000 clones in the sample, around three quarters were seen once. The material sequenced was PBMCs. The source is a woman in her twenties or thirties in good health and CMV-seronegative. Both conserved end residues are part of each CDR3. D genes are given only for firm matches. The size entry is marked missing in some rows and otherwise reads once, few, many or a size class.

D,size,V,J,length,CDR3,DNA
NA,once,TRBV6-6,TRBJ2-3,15,CASRVLAGVGDTQYF,TGTGCCAGCAGGGTACTAGCCGGTGTGGGGGATACGCAGTATTTT
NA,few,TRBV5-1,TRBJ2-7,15,CASSLGPGQTYEQYF,TGCGCCAGCAGCTTGGGTCCAGGGCAAACCTACGAGCAGTACTTC
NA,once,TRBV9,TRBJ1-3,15,CASSAGQLSGNTIYF,TGTGCCAGCAGCGCTGGACAGCTCTCTGGAAACACCATATATTTT
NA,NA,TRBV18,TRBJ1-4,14,CASSPLGGNEKLFF,TGTGCCAGCTCACCACTTGGAGGGAATGAAAAACTGTTTTTT
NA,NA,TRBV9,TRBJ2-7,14,CASSVRGNSYEQYF,TGTGCCAGCAGCGTCCGAGGAAACTCCTACGAGCAGTACTTC
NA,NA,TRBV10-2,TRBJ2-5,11,CASSVQGTQYF,TGCGCCAGCAGTGTTCAGGGGACCCAGTACTTC
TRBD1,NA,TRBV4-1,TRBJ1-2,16,CASSQASGGINYGYTF,TGCGCCAGCAGCCAAGCATCAGGGGGGATAAACTATGGCTACACCTTC
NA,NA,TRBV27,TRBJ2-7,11,CASSRGHEQYF,TGTGCCAGCAGTAGGGGCCACGAGCAGTACTTC
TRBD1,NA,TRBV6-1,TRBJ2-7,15,CASHRVGQDSYEQYF,TGTGCCAGCCATAGAGTTGGACAGGACTCCTACGAGCAGTACTTC
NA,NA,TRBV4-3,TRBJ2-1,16,CASSPLDGSPYNEQFF,TGCGCCAGCAGCCCCCTTGACGGGAGTCCCTACAATGAGCAGTTCTTC
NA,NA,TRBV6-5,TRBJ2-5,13,CASSTSMGGTQYF,TGTGCCAGCAGTACCTCGATGGGGGGGACCCAGTACTTC
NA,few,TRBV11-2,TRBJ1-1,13,CASSSQRDTEAFF,TGTGCCAGCAGCTCTCAGCGGGACACTGAAGCTTTCTTT
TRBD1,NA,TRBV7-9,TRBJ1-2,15,CASSFPADRYHGYTF,TGTGCCAGCAGCTTCCCCGCGGACAGGTACCATGGCTACACCTTC
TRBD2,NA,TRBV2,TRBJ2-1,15,CARGPSGSSYNEQFF,TGTGCCAGGGGACCTAGCGGGAGCTCCTACAATGAGCAGTTCTTC
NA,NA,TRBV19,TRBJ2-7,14,CASSMDTTSYEQYF,TGTGCCAGTAGTATGGACACTACGTCCTACGAGCAGTACTTC
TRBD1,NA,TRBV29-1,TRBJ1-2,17,CSAPRGGTGGAGYGYTF,TGCAGCGCCCCCCGCGGGGGGACAGGGGGCGCCGGCTATGGCTACACCTTC
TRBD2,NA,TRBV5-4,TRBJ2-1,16,CASSFVLAGTNNEQFF,TGTGCCAGCAGCTTCGTGCTAGCGGGTACTAACAATGAGCAGTTCTTC
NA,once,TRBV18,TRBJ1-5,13,CASSPGMGEPQHF,TGTGCCAGCTCACCCGGGATGGGAGAGCCCCAGCATTTT
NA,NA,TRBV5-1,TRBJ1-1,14,CASSLTGMNTEAFF,TGCGCCAGCAGCTTGACAGGGATGAACACTGAAGCTTTCTTT
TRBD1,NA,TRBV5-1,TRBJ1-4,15,CASSPPGQGNEKLFF,TGCGCCAGCAGCCCGCCGGGACAGGGTAATGAAAAACTGTTTTTT
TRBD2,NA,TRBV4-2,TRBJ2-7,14,CASSQDGGTYEQYF,TGTGCCAGCAGCCAAGACGGGGGGACCTACGAGCAGTACTTC
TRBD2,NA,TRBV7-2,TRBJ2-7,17,CASSYQPASGAHYEQYF,TGTGCCAGCAGCTACCAGCCAGCTAGCGGGGCACACTACGAGCAGTACTTC
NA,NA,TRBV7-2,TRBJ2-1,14,CASSLGGGYNEQFF,TGTGCCAGCAGCTTAGGCGGCGGGTACAATGAGCAGTTCTTC
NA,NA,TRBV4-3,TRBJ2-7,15,CASSQGPPGAYEQYF,TGCGCCAGCAGCCAAGGGCCTCCAGGGGCCTACGAGCAGTACTTC
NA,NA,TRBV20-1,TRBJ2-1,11,CSARRRDEQFF,TGCAGTGCTAGACGCCGGGATGAGCAGTTCTTC
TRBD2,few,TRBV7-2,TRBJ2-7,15,CASSPGKRGVYEQYF,TGTGCCAGCAGCCCGGGAAAGCGGGGGGTCTACGAGCAGTACTTC
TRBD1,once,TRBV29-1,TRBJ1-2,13,CSVGDRGGYGYTF,TGCAGCGTTGGTGACAGGGGTGGCTATGGCTACACCTTC
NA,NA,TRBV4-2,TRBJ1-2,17,CASSQESGGLSNYGYTF,TGTGCCAGCAGCCAAGAATCCGGAGGGCTCTCTAACTATGGCTACACCTTC
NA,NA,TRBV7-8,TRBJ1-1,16,CASSSIQSAGYTEAFF,TGTGCCAGCAGCTCAATACAAAGTGCCGGGTACACTGAAGCTTTCTTT
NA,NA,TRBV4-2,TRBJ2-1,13,CASSQDGRHEQFF,TGTGCCAGCAGCCAAGATGGGAGGCACGAGCAGTTCTTC
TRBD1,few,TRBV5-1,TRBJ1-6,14,CASSRVGGASPLHF,TGCGCCAGCAGCCGCGTAGGGGGCGCGTCACCCCTCCACTTT
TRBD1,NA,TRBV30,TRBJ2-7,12,CAVRQGAYEQYF,TGTGCCGTAAGACAGGGGGCCTACGAGCAGTACTTC
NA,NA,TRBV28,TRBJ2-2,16,CASSTNVLNTGEELFF,TGTGCCAGCAGTACTAACGTCCTTAATACCGGCGAGGAGCTGTTTTTT
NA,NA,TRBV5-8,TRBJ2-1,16,CASSSRRSSVSNEQFF,TGTGCCAGCAGCTCCCGCCGATCTAGCGTTTCCAATGAGCAGTTCTTC
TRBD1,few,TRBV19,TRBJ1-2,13,CATKGQGLDGYTF,TGTGCCACCAAGGGACAGGGGCTCGATGGCTACACCTTC
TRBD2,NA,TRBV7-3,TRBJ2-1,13,CASGLGGIGEQFF,TGTGCCAGTGGCCTCGGGGGGATCGGTGAGCAGTTCTTC
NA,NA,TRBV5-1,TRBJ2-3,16,CASSLVGAAYTDTQYF,TGCGCCAGCAGCTTGGTTGGAGCGGCATACACAGATACGCAGTATTTT
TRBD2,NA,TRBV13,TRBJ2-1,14,CASSYRRGGNEQFF,TGTGCCAGCAGCTACCGACGCGGGGGTAATGAGCAGTTCTTC
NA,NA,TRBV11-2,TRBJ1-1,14,CASSLGGILIEAFF,TGTGCCAGCAGCTTAGGAGGGATTCTAATTGAAGCTTTCTTT
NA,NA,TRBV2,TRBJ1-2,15,CASSESGEDIYGYTF,TGTGCCAGCAGTGAAAGCGGGGAGGACATTTATGGCTACACCTTC
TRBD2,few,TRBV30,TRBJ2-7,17,CAWSKPGLAGNTYEQYF,TGTGCCTGGAGTAAGCCGGGACTAGCGGGAAATACCTACGAGCAGTACTTC
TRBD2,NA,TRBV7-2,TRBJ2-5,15,CASSLLAGGLETQYF,TGTGCCAGCAGCCTCCTCGCGGGAGGATTAGAGACCCAGTACTTC
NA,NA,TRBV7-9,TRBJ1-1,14,CATDPRQAGTEAFF,TGTGCCACCGACCCTCGACAGGCGGGCACTGAAGCTTTCTTT
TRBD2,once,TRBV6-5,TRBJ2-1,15,CASRETSGGYNEQFF,TGTGCCAGCAGGGAGACTAGCGGGGGCTACAATGAGCAGTTCTTC
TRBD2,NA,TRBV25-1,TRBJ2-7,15,CASSDSGRGGTEQYF,TGTGCCAGCTCCGACTCAGGGAGGGGCGGTACCGAGCAGTACTTC
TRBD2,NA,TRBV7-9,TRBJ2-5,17,CASVPYSSGRRQETQYF,TGTGCCAGCGTCCCGTATAGCAGCGGGAGGCGCCAAGAGACCCAGTACTTC
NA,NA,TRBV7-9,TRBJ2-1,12,CASSLGGEEQFF,TGTGCCAGCAGCTTAGGGGGAGAGGAGCAGTTCTTC
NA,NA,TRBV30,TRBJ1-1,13,CAWSRTGNTEAFF,TGTGCCTGGAGTAGAACAGGGAACACTGAAGCTTTCTTT
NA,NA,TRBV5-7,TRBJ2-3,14,CASSLGCEGNTQYF,TGTGCCAGCAGCTTGGGTTGCGAGGGAAATACGCAGTATTTT
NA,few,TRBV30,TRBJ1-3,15,CAWSRDSGSGNTIYF,TGTGCCTGGAGTCGGGACTCTGGCTCTGGAAACACCATATATTTT
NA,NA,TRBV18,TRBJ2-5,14,CASSPFDSEETQYF,TGTGCCAGCTCACCATTCGACAGCGAAGAGACCCAGTACTTC
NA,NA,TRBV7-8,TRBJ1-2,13,CASSSQVNYGYTF,TGTGCCAGCAGCTCCCAGGTTAACTATGGCTACACCTTC
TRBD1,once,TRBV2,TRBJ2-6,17,CASRVDRGRLGANVLTF,TGTGCCAGCAGGGTAGACAGGGGGAGACTCGGGGCCAACGTCCTGACTTTC
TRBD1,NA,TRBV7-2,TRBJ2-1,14,CASSLRQGVLEQFF,TGTGCCAGCAGCTTAAGACAGGGGGTCTTGGAGCAGTTCTTC
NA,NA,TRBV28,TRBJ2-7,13,CASSFGSSYEQYF,TGTGCCAGCAGTTTCGGGAGCTCCTACGAGCAGTACTTC
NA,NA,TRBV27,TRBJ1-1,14,CASSLSGLNTEAFF,TGTGCCAGCAGTTTATCGGGCTTGAACACTGAAGCTTTCTTT
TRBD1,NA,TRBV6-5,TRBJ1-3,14,CASSDGTGGNTIYF,TGTGCCAGCAGTGATGGGACAGGGGGAAACACCATATATTTT
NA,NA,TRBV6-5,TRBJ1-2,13,CASSYSWQGGYTF,TGTGCCAGCAGTTACTCGTGGCAGGGGGGCTACACCTTC
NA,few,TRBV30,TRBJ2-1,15,CAWSVGGANGNEQFF,TGTGCCTGGAGTGTAGGGGGGGCTAATGGCAATGAGCAGTTCTTC
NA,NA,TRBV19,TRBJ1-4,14,CATRNRALNEKLFF,TGTGCCACCCGAAACAGGGCTCTAAATGAAAAACTGTTTTTT